Below, 22 T cell receptor beta chains from the same sample are listed, as sequenced in a study of T-cell reconstitution after alpha-beta-depleted transplantation in children. Preparation of the TCRbeta library was carried out with unique molecular identifiers. A single record per CDR3 protein comes from TCRdb applying MiXCR to the PCR reads. The table has more than 5,000 distinct CDR3 sequences, roughly 17% seen once. The specimen was PBMCs, collected before TCRalphabeta/CD19-depleted stem cell transplant. The source of these receptors is a boy under 10 years old with acute lymphoblastic leukemia, due to receive a stem cell transplant.

In its sample, this clonotype is medium-sized. The chain recombines TRBV27 with TRBJ2-3; D is perhaps TRBD1 or TRBD2 (5 bases each). Between the trimmed V and J ends, which lost 3 bases and 8 bases, there was a span of 6 bases. Germline values: CDR1 MNHEY, CDR2 SMNVEV (reference sequence). The CDR3 spans 11 residues. The CDR3 sequence is CASSFGGTQYF. CDR3 nucleotides: TGTGCCAGCAGTTTTGGGGGTACGCAGTATTTT.

This clonotype was seen at least ten times. The genes are TRBV12-3 or TRBV12-4 and TRBJ2-7; no reliable D call. This CDR3 region has 12 residues. Trimming removed 5 bases at V and 1 base at J, with 6 bases between. The CDR3 is CASSPESYEQYF. The CDR3, as DNA: TGTGCCAGCAGTCCGGAATCCTACGAGCAGTACTTC.

On this clonotype: One end of the junction varies from germline; a read error may be responsible. The chain links TRBV27 to TRBJ1-6; D possibly corresponds to TRBD1 (6 bases). The CDR3 extends over 16 amino acids. CDR1 MNHEY and CDR2 SMNVEV come from the germline V gene (reference sequence). CDR3 sequence reads: CASSLSIGGTHSPLHF. CDR3 sequence (DNA): TGTGCCAGCAGCTTATCGATCGGGGGGACACATTCACCCCTCCACTTT.

By frequency in the sample, this clonotype is medium-sized. This rearrangement joins TRBV4-1 to TRBJ1-1; D not resolved. Trimming removed 1 base from V and 0 bases from J, with 3 bases in between. The CDR3 runs 13 residues. Per germline, CDR1 MGHRA and CDR2 YSYEKL. The CDR3 sequence is CASSQAVNTEAFF. As DNA, the CDR3 is TGCGCCAGCAGCCAAGCTGTGAACACTGAAGCTTTCTTT.

This clonotype is classed as medium-sized. The genes are TRBV29-1 and TRBJ1-1; possibly TRBD1 for D (6 bases). This CDR3 is built from 13 residues. Deletions cut 7 bases from V and 0 bases from J, with 12 bases between. Germline CDR1 SQVTM, CDR2 ANQGSEA. As DNA, the CDR3 is TGCAGCGGTAAACAGGGAGTGAACACTGAAGCTTTCTTT. It translates to CSGKQGVNTEAFF.

There are many counts of this clonotype. The V call is TRBV4-2, the J call TRBJ2-5; unclear D gene. Germline CDR1 LGHNA, CDR2 YNFKEQ. CDR3 size: 13 residues. V was shortened by 5 bases and J by 1 base, with 8 bases between the two germline ends. The CDR3 DNA follows: TGTGCCAGCAGCACGGGTCCCCAAGAGACCCAGTACTTC. Protein: CASSTGPQETQYF.

This clonotype was counted at least ten times. This sequence joins TRBV6-5 and TRBJ2-7; a possible D gene is TRBD2 (6 bases). The CDR3 contains 12 residues. V gave up 8 bases and J gave up 6 bases, with 14 bases separating them. The germline V gene encodes CDR1 MNHEY and CDR2 SVGAGI. The CDR3 is CASAGLAGEQYF. In DNA, the CDR3 is TGTGCCAGCGCGGGACTCGCAGGCGAGCAGTACTTC.

This clonotype showed up many times. The V call is TRBV28, the J call TRBJ1-5; 9 bases are a match to TRBD1. The CDR3 loop spans 16 amino acids. J gave up 6 bases and V 4 bases, and 10 bases lay outside the gene matches. In germline, CDR1 is MDHEN, CDR2 SYDVKM. In nucleotides, the CDR3 is TGTGCCAGCAGTTCGCGGGGGACAGGGTGGGGTCAGCCCCAGCATTTT. The encoded protein is CASSSRGTGWGQPQHF.

This clonotype is medium-sized (0.01 to 0.1%) in the sample. The V and J genes are TRBV5-1 and TRBJ2-7; tentatively, D is TRBD1 or TRBD2 (5 bases each). The germline CDR1 and CDR2 sequences are SGHRS and YFSETQ. The CDR3 loop spans 15 amino acids. V was shortened by 0 bases and J by 1 base, with 11 bases between the two germline ends. The CDR3, as DNA: TGCGCCAGCAGCTTGGTGTCGGGGCGATCCTACGAGCAGTACTTC. This codes for CASSLVSGRSYEQYF.

This clonotype rates as medium-sized. The chain recombines TRBV6-2 or TRBV6-3 with TRBJ2-1; no clear D gene. V dropped 0 bases and J dropped 8 bases, with 14 bases sitting between them. The CDR3 has 15 amino acids. Looked up from germline, CDR1 is MNHEY and CDR2 is SVGEGT. This CDR3 is CASSYSKRYGDEQFF. CDR3 coding DNA: TGTGCCAGCAGTTACTCGAAACGATACGGCGATGAGCAGTTCTTC.

This clonotype is labeled as medium-sized. The rearrangement joins TRBV7-9 to TRBJ2-1; weak D call: TRBD2 (5 bases). The CDR3 covers 15 residues. Germline V gene sequence: CDR1 SEHNR, CDR2 FQNEAQ (reference sequence). The V gene lost 1 base and the J gene lost 6 bases, with 13 bases spanning the gap. CDR3 protein: CASSLVASSSNEQFF. The CDR3, as DNA: TGTGCCAGCAGCTTAGTAGCGTCTAGCTCCAATGAGCAGTTCTTC.

This clonotype is medium-sized (0.01 to 0.1%). The CDR3 region has the DNA TGTGCCAGCAGTAGACAGGGGGCGAACACCGGGGAGCTGTTTTTT. As protein: CASSRQGANTGELFF. The V gene is TRBV2, the J gene TRBJ2-2, with TRBD1 matching 9 bases. J gave up 0 bases and V 5 bases, and 1 base lay outside the gene matches. Germline lookup yields CDR1 SNHLY and CDR2 FYNNEI. This CDR3 has 15 amino acids.

By sample share, this clonotype is medium-sized. J is TRBJ2-1 and V is TRBV12-3 or TRBV12-4, with 9 bases lining up with TRBD1. V lost 7 bases, J lost 4 bases, and 11 bases stayed unmatched. The CDR3 is made up of 16 amino acids. The CDR3 sequence is CASTPVRGQGYNEQFF. The CDR3 DNA is TGTGCCAGCACCCCAGTCAGGGGACAGGGATACAATGAGCAGTTCTTC.

This clonotype qualifies as medium-sized. V and J are TRBV9 and TRBJ2-3; TRBD1 might be the D (5 bases). Looked up from germline, CDR1 is SGDLS and CDR2 is YYNGEE. This CDR3 has 14 residues. Trimming took off 1 base at V and 4 bases at J, with 10 bases between the two ends. In DNA, the CDR3 is TGTGCCAGCAGCGTAAAGTCGACAGCAGATACGCAGTATTTT. It encodes CASSVKSTADTQYF.

Relative to its sample, this clonotype is medium-sized. The rearrangement uses TRBV7-9 and TRBJ1-2, with 7 bases matching TRBD1. From germline, CDR1 is SEHNR and CDR2 FQNEAQ (reference sequence). The junction had 10 bases not matched to a gene; V was cut back by 5 bases and J by 7 bases. The CDR3 has 14 residues. CDR3 DNA: TGTGCCAGCAGCGGATGGAGGGGGCTAGGTGGCTACACCTTC. Its protein product is CASSGWRGLGGYTF.

About this clonotype: This sequence may be a read error, since a much larger clone differs from it by one base. The genes are TRBV29-1 and TRBJ2-1, with 8 bases fitting TRBD2. Germline V lookup: CDR1 SQVTM, CDR2 ANQGSEA. CDR3 length: 16 amino acids. V dropped 4 bases and J dropped 8; count of bases not matched to a gene: 16. The CDR3 loop is CSVGWVERGPLDEQFF. The CDR3 DNA reads TGCAGCGTTGGGTGGGTGGAGCGGGGGCCCTTGGATGAGCAGTTCTTC.

This clonotype is medium-sized (0.01 to 0.1%). For the CDR3, the DNA is TGTGCCAGCAGCTCTGCCTACGAGCAGTACTTC. This encodes CASSSAYEQYF. The chain uses TRBV7-8 and TRBJ2-7; D uncertain. V dropped 4 bases and J dropped 2 bases, with 3 bases sitting between them. Looked up from germline, CDR1 is SGHVS and CDR2 is FQNEAQ. The CDR3 contains 11 residues. Complete variable domain (other parts from reference TRBV7-8 and TRBJ2-7): GAGVSQSPRYKVAKRGQDVALRCDPISGHVSLFWYQQALGQGPEFLTYFQNEAQLDKSGLPSDRFFAERPEGSVSTLKIQRTQQEDSAVYLCASSSAYEQYFGPGTRLTVT.

This clonotype was found many times. The chain links TRBV3-1 to TRBJ2-3; D may be TRBD2 (7 bases). The CDR3 runs to 15 residues. V was trimmed by 6 bases and J by 0 bases, leaving 13 bases between them. Germline CDR1 LGHDT, CDR2 YNNKEL (reference sequence). The CDR3 sequence is CASRKGGGSTDTQYF. In nucleotides, the CDR3 is TGTGCCAGCAGAAAAGGGGGGGGTAGCACAGATACGCAGTATTTT.

This clonotype qualifies as medium-sized. Here the CDR3 DNA reads TGTGCCAGCAGTTTCTCCCGATTGGGGTACAATGAGCAGTTCTTC. This sequence encodes CASSFSRLGYNEQFF. The rearrangement joins TRBV6-5 to TRBJ2-1; D uncertain. The CDR3 has 15 residues. Germline CDR1 reads MNHEY; CDR2 reads SVGAGI. The V end lost 4 bases, the J end lost 4 bases, and 14 bases lay between the germline ends.

This clonotype is medium-sized (0.01 to 0.1%) by share. The chain uses TRBV7-2 and TRBJ1-3, with 8 bases identical to TRBD1. Germline loops: CDR1 SGHTA, CDR2 FQGNSA. Losses at the gene ends were 10 bases for V and 1 base for J; bases not matched to a gene: 3. The CDR3 has 13 amino acids. The CDR3 here is CATRQGSGNTIYF. The CDR3 DNA reads TGTGCCACCCGACAGGGGTCTGGAAACACCATATATTTT.

This clonotype is categorized as medium-sized (0.01 to 0.1%). The chain recombines TRBV6-2 or TRBV6-3 with TRBJ2-5; D call uncertain. With 0 bases removed from V and 5 bases from J, the gap between germline ends came to 7 bases. In germline, CDR1 is MNHEY, CDR2 SVGEGT. The CDR3 contains 13 residues. CDR3 residues: CASSYSIGETQYF. The CDR3 DNA follows: TGTGCCAGCAGTTACTCGATCGGTGAGACCCAGTACTTC.

This clonotype is medium-sized (0.01 to 0.1%) by share. The rearrangement uses TRBV5-1 and TRBJ2-5; maybe TRBD2 (5 bases). The CDR3 consists of 14 residues. Germline V CDR1 and CDR2: SGHRS, YFSETQ. Trimming stripped 1 base from V and 3 bases from J, with 10 bases between. The CDR3 coding sequence is TGCGCCAGCAGCTTGAGGCTAGCTGAAGAGACCCAGTACTTC. It codes for CASSLRLAEETQYF.